The 27 T cell receptor beta chains below come from one sample, sequenced in a study of CD8+ T cells in alopecia areata. Reverse transcribed after extraction, RNA yielded cDNA as the sequencing template. Produced via immunoSEQ multiplex PCR; TCRdb's table is partial and in-frame only. This sample yields some 180,000 clones, of which about 56% are seen a single time; 4.9% belongs to the top ten. The sequencing sample was made of CD8+ T cells sorted from blood. The receptors stem from a human donor in good health.

The chain employs TRBV7-3 and TRBJ1-2, with 7 positions matching TRBD1. V gave up 4 bases and J gave up 6 bases; unmatched junction bases: 5. This CDR3 region has 13 residues. Looked up from germline, CDR1 is SGHTA and CDR2 is FQGTGA. This chain's CDR3 is CASSYRGGNGYTF. CDR3 DNA sequence: TGTGCCAGCAGCTACAGGGGCGGTAATGGCTACACCTTC.

The chain is built from TRBV29-1 and TRBJ1-1, with 7 bases fitting TRBD1. Germline V gene lookup returns CDR1 SQVTM and CDR2 ANQGSEA. The CDR3 has 14 residues. With V trimmed by 7 bases and J by 0 bases, 8 bases remained unmatched. This chain's CDR3 is CSAHPGQMNTEAFF. The CDR3 region has the DNA TGCAGCGCTCATCCGGGACAGATGAACACTGAAGCTTTCTTT.

CDR3 DNA: TGTGCCAGCAGTTCGGGACTAGCGTGGGGTAAGGAGTATTTT. Its protein is CASSSGLAWGKEYF. V gene TRBV27 combines with J gene TRBJ2-3; 10 nucleotides line up with TRBD2. This CDR3 has 14 amino acids. Unmatched junction bases numbered 11, after V lost 4 bases and J lost 13 bases. Germline assignment: CDR1 MNHEY and CDR2 SMNVEV (reference sequence).

The chain has TRBV5-4 and TRBJ1-1; D is unclear. There are 14 residues in the CDR3. In germline, CDR1 is SGHNT, CDR2 YYREEE (reference sequence). The germline V and J ends were trimmed by 4 bases and 2 bases, with 12 bases remaining between them. The CDR3 loop is CASSPSGGNTEAFF. The CDR3 DNA reads as TGTGCCAGCAGCCCGTCGGGCGGTAACACTGAAGCTTTCTTT. The complete variable domain, with remaining parts taken from reference TRBV5-4 and TRBJ1-1, reads ETGVTQSPTHLIKTRGQQVTLRCSSQSGHNTVSWYQQALGQGPQFIFQYYREEENGRGNFPPRFSGLQFPNYSSELNVNALELDDSALYLCASSPSGGNTEAFFGQGTRLTVV.

The V call is TRBV4-1, the J call TRBJ2-5; a possible D gene is TRBD1 (6 bases). Germline loops: CDR1 MGHRA, CDR2 YSYEKL. This CDR3 region has 14 residues. Trimming pared 4 bases from V and 1 base from J, leaving 10 bases between. The CDR3 DNA is TGCGCCAGCAGCCTCGACAGGACCCAAGAGACCCAGTACTTC. Translating gives CASSLDRTQETQYF.

V usage is TRBV25-1 and J usage is TRBJ2-7; D gene unclear. Trimming took 3 bases from V and 4 from J, leaving 4 bases between them. The CDR3 spans 11 residues. Germline values: CDR1 MGHDK, CDR2 SYGVNS. Here the CDR3 reads CASSDLYEQYF. CDR3 DNA sequence: TGTGCCAGCAGTGATTTGTACGAGCAGTACTTC.

This clone was recorded only once. The chain employs TRBV10-2 and TRBJ2-3; maybe TRBD2 (5 bases). The CDR3 sequence is 17 residues long. Germline assignment: CDR1 WSHSY and CDR2 SAAADI. Trimming shortened V by 0 bases and J by 3 bases, and 16 bases separated the two germline ends. The DNA of the CDR3 is TGCGCCAGCAGTGAGTCAGGACTCCGAGGCCCAACAGATACGCAGTATTTT. Protein product: CASSESGLRGPTDTQYF.

The chain recombines TRBV5-4 with TRBJ1-2, with a possible D match to TRBD1 (5 bases). The CDR3 consists of 13 residues. Germline V gene data show CDR1 as SGHNT and CDR2 as YYREEE (reference sequence). Trimming cost V 1 base and J 3 bases, with 7 bases left between them. CDR3: CASSLMGDYGYTF. The DNA for the CDR3 is TGTGCCAGCAGCTTGATGGGGGACTATGGCTACACCTTC.

The chain's CDR3 is CAWSVGATGELFF. CDR3 bases: TGTGCCTGGAGTGTTGGAGCCACCGGGGAGCTGTTTTTT. The chain recombines TRBV30 with TRBJ2-2, with D hard to call. CDR1 and CDR2 from the germline V gene are GTSNPN and SVGIG (reference sequence). This CDR3 region has 13 residues. The V end lost 0 bases, the J end lost 4 bases, and 6 bases lay between the germline ends. The variable domain in full, with the rest retrieved from reference TRBV30 and TRBJ2-2, is SQTIHQWPATLVQPVGSPLSLECTVEGTSNPNLYWYRQAAGRGLQLLFYSVGIGQISSEVPQNLSASRPQDRQFILSSKKLLLSDSGFYLCAWSVGATGELFFGEGSRLTVL.

The chain couples TRBV29-1 to TRBJ1-2; D call uncertain. The V and J ends lost 8 bases and 6 bases respectively, with 19 bases between them. Germline V gives CDR1 SQVTM, CDR2 ANQGSEA. The CDR3 consists of 13 residues. The CDR3 DNA reads TGCAGCACTGATAGCTGGGGAAGCGATGGCTACACCTTC. Translation: CSTDSWGSDGYTF.

The chain employs TRBV11-2 and TRBJ1-1, with a tentative D call TRBD1 (5 bases). The length of the CDR3 is 16 residues. Trimming stripped 5 bases from V and 3 bases from J, with 19 bases between. Germline-derived CDR1 and CDR2 are SGHAT and FQNNGV. CDR3 protein: CASSPIMGGRDTEAFF. The CDR3 bases are TGTGCCAGCAGCCCGATAATGGGGGGTAGGGACACTGAAGCTTTCTTT.

The chain employs TRBV9 and TRBJ1-1; D unresolved. Trimming pared 0 bases from V and 4 bases from J, leaving 13 bases between. Germline CDR1 is SGDLS and CDR2 is YYNGEE. CDR3 length equals 15 residues. The chain's CDR3 is CASSVGIGSGTEAFF. In nucleotides, the CDR3 is TGTGCCAGCAGCGTAGGTATAGGTTCGGGCACTGAAGCTTTCTTT.

The chain employs TRBV29-1 and TRBJ2-2; 7 bases fit TRBD2. This CDR3 spans 13 amino acids. Germline V lookup: CDR1 SQVTM, CDR2 ANQGSEA. Germline trimming cut 7 bases from V and 4 bases from J; bases unmatched to any gene: 6. The CDR3 DNA sequence: TGCAGCGCTGGGGAGGGAGCCACCGGGGAGCTGTTTTTT. Its protein is CSAGEGATGELFF.

The chain uses TRBV27 and TRBJ2-7; D perhaps matches TRBD1 (5 bases). CDR3 length equals 16 residues. CDR1 and CDR2 from the germline V gene are MNHEY and SMNVEV (reference sequence). Trimming took off 4 bases at V and 5 bases at J, with 21 bases between the two ends. The CDR3 reads CASSSLPGRALDEQYF. For the CDR3, the DNA is TGTGCCAGCAGTTCCCTTCCCGGCAGGGCGTTGGACGAGCAGTACTTC.

DNA of the CDR3: TGCAGCGTCCGAAATATCCGACAGAACGTCAATGATGGCTACACCTTC. Amino acid sequence: CSVRNIRQNVNDGYTF. V usage is TRBV29-1 and J usage is TRBJ1-2; possibly TRBD1 for D (5 bases). V gave up 6 bases and J gave up 6 bases, with 26 bases separating them. This CDR3 is 16 amino acids long. The germline CDR1 and CDR2 sequences are SQVTM and ANQGSEA. The full variable domain, rest sourced from reference TRBV29-1 and TRBJ1-2, is SAVISQKPSRDICQRGTSLTIQCQVDSQVTMMFWYRQQPGQSLTLIATANQGSEATYESGFVIDKFPISRPNLTFSTLTVSNMSPEDSSIYLCSVRNIRQNVNDGYTFGSGTRLTVV.

V usage is TRBV7-3 and J usage is TRBJ2-5, with 7 bases fitting TRBD2. Germline V lookup: CDR1 SGHTA, CDR2 FQGTGA. This CDR3 contains 15 residues. V was clipped by 1 base and J by 5 bases; unmatched bases: 7. The chain's CDR3 is CASSLSLAGEETQYF. CDR3 sequence (DNA): TGTGCCAGCAGCTTAAGTTTGGCGGGGGAGGAGACCCAGTACTTC. Supplemented by reference TRBV7-3 and TRBJ2-5, the full variable domain reads GAGVSQTPSNKVTEKGKYVELRCDPISGHTALYWYRQSLGQGPEFLIYFQGTGAADDSGLPNDRFFAVRPEGSVSTLKIQRTERGDSAVYLCASSLSLAGEETQYFGPGTRLLVL.

This sequence joins TRBV25-1 and TRBJ1-2; no clear D. The CDR3 runs 15 residues. Germline values: CDR1 MGHDK, CDR2 SYGVNS. Trimming removed 4 bases at V and 2 bases at J, with 14 bases between. CDR3 in amino acids: CASSGVRAGNYGYTF. The CDR3 DNA follows: TGTGCCAGCAGTGGGGTAAGGGCAGGCAACTATGGCTACACCTTC.

In this sample, this clone turned up a few times. The V and J genes are TRBV29-1 and TRBJ1-1; D uncertain. Germline CDR1 reads SQVTM; CDR2 reads ANQGSEA. The V end was cut by 4 bases, the J end by 1 base, with 10 bases between. The CDR3 has 13 residues. CDR3 in DNA: TGCAGCGTTGTCATGACCGCGAACACTGAAGCTTTCTTT. It is translated as CSVVMTANTEAFF. Full variable domain (rest looked up from reference TRBV29-1 and TRBJ1-1): SAVISQKPSRDICQRGTSLTIQCQVDSQVTMMFWYRQQPGQSLTLIATANQGSEATYESGFVIDKFPISRPNLTFSTLTVSNMSPEDSSIYLCSVVMTANTEAFFGQGTRLTVV.

V gene TRBV9 combines with J gene TRBJ2-3; D uncertain. V was trimmed by 0 bases and J by 3 bases, leaving 8 bases between them. Germline V gene data show CDR1 as SGDLS and CDR2 as YYNGEE. The CDR3 sequence is 14 residues long. The CDR3 DNA reads as TGTGCCAGCAGCGTAGATGCCGCGACAGATACGCAGTATTTT. Its translation is CASSVDAATDTQYF.

This chain joins TRBV6-5 and TRBJ2-7, with D perhaps assigned TRBD1 or TRBD2 (6 bases each). The germline gives CDR1 MNHEY, CDR2 SVGAGI. The CDR3 is made up of 13 amino acids. V lost 2 bases to trimming and J lost 5 bases, with 10 bases between them. The CDR3 protein is CASSYPGEDEQYF. The CDR3 DNA follows: TGTGCCAGCAGTTACCCAGGGGAGGACGAGCAGTACTTC.

This rearrangement joins TRBV9 to TRBJ2-3, with unresolved D. CDR3 size: 13 residues. CDR1 and CDR2 from the germline V gene are SGDLS and YYNGEE. V was cut by 0 bases and J by 10 bases, with 12 bases left in between. The CDR3 is CASSVGASEAQYF. The CDR3 DNA follows: TGTGCCAGCAGCGTAGGGGCAAGCGAGGCGCAGTATTTT.

Comments on this clone: At the DNA level, this CDR3 is encoded by other sequences in the same sample as well. The chain carries TRBV30 and TRBJ1-2, with unresolved D. Germline CDR1 reads GTSNPN; CDR2 reads SVGIG (reference sequence). The CDR3 is 10 residues long. Trimming took 3 bases from V and 5 from J, leaving 4 bases between them. Here the CDR3 DNA reads TGTGCCTGGAGGTCGTATGGCTACACCTTC. Translating gives CAWRSYGYTF.

The rearrangement joins TRBV5-4 to TRBJ1-1; perhaps TRBD1 as D (6 bases). Looked up from germline, CDR1 is SGHNT and CDR2 is YYREEE (reference sequence). V was trimmed by 9 bases and J by 5 bases, leaving 14 bases between them. The CDR3 contains 12 residues. CDR3 sequence: CATRQAGTEAFF. The CDR3 DNA is TGTGCCACCCGACAGGCAGGGACTGAAGCTTTCTTT.

The gene calls are TRBV5-1 and TRBJ2-1, with no clear D. Trimming took 7 bases from V and 5 from J, leaving 16 bases between them. CDR3 length equals 14 residues. CDR1 and CDR2 (germline): SGHRS, YFSETQ. This chain's CDR3 is CASGPEAGHNEQFF. As DNA, the CDR3 is TGCGCCAGCGGCCCAGAGGCAGGCCACAATGAGCAGTTCTTC. The whole variable domain, filled in from reference TRBV5-1 and TRBJ2-1, reads KAGVTQTPRYLIKTRGQQVTLSCSPISGHRSVSWYQQTPGQGLQFLFEYFSETQRNKGNFPGRFSGRQFSNSRSEMNVSTLELGDSALYLCASGPEAGHNEQFFGPGTRLTVL.

The chain uses TRBV27 and TRBJ2-7, with 10 bases that match TRBD2. Germline CDR1 MNHEY, CDR2 SMNVEV (reference sequence). V shed 2 bases, J shed 2 bases, and the junction held 0 bases outside the gene matches. The CDR3 runs 14 residues. DNA of the CDR3: TGTGCCAGCAGTTTACTAGCGGGGGCCTACGAGCAGTACTTC. It translates to CASSLLAGAYEQYF.

V gene TRBV5-4 combines with J gene TRBJ2-1; 10 positions agree with TRBD1. V was pared by 3 bases and J by 4 bases, with 4 bases of the junction left unmatched. The germline gives CDR1 SGHNT, CDR2 YYREEE (reference sequence). The CDR3 has 15 amino acids. In DNA, the CDR3 is TGTGCCAGCAGCTCGACAGGGGGCGATTACAATGAGCAGTTCTTC. Translation: CASSSTGGDYNEQFF.

V gene TRBV4-1 combines with J gene TRBJ2-7; tentatively, D is TRBD1 (6 bases). The CDR3 contains 15 residues. Trimming left V 1 base short and J 0 bases short, with 10 bases between. CDR1 and CDR2 (germline): MGHRA, YSYEKL. The CDR3 DNA reads as TGCGCCAGCAGCCAAGGGGACACCGCCTCCTACGAGCAGTACTTC. Its protein is CASSQGDTASYEQYF.